These 8 T cell receptor beta chains were all obtained from the same sample, sequenced in a study of T cell repertoires in cytomegalovirus infection. Using its own MiXCR run on the reads, TCRdb lists one record per CDR3 protein. The repertoire holds roughly 300,000 distinct CDR3 sequences, with 25% as singletons. Sequencing used PBMCs. The receptors here all came from a human donor in good health (CMV status not recorded). Some clones in this sample may be carry-over from other donors' samples.

This clonotype occurred many times. The chain joins TRBV7-2 to TRBJ1-2; D is ambiguous. In germline, CDR1 is SGHTA, CDR2 FQGNSA. The V gene lost 5 bases and the J gene lost 8 bases, with 30 bases spanning the gap. This CDR3 comprises 18 residues. The CDR3 bases are TGTGCCAGCAGCCGCGATCGGCAGGTGTCGACGTCGACTAAGGGCTACACCTTC. It codes for CASSRDRQVSTSTKGYTF. The whole variable domain, remainder taken from reference TRBV7-2 and TRBJ1-2, is GAGVSQSPSNKVTEKGKDVELRCDPISGHTALYWYRQSLGQGLEFLIYFQGNSAPDKSGLPSDRFSAERTGGSVSTLTIQRTQQEDSAVYLCASSRDRQVSTSTKGYTFGSGTRLTVV.

The chain is built from TRBV6-1 and TRBJ2-7; 11 bases are shared with TRBD1. Per germline, CDR1 MNHNS and CDR2 SASEGT. V gave up 5 bases and J gave up 9 bases; unmatched junction bases: 3. The length of the CDR3 is 12 residues. This CDR3 reads CASSPDRGRQYF. CDR3 coding DNA: TGTGCCAGCAGTCCGGACAGGGGGCGGCAGTACTTC.

The V gene is TRBV11-2, the J gene TRBJ2-3, with 11 positions matching TRBD2. This CDR3 region has 14 residues. Germline CDR1 SGHAT, CDR2 FQNNGV. With V trimmed by 7 bases and J by 6 bases, 6 bases remained unmatched. CDR3 sequence (DNA): TGTGCCAGCAAGCCTAGCGGGGGGCGGGATACGCAGTATTTT. Translating gives CASKPSGGRDTQYF.

This clonotype was seen repeatedly, ten times or more. The V gene is TRBV7-6, the J gene TRBJ2-7; TRBD1 might be the D (5 bases). Trimming removed 5 bases at V and 3 bases at J, with 14 bases between. Germline CDR1 is SGHVS and CDR2 is FNYEAQ. This CDR3 has 14 amino acids. CDR3 sequence (DNA): TGTGCCAGCAGCCTACAGGAAACCCTCTACGAGCAGTACTTC. It specifies CASSLQETLYEQYF.

The rearrangement links TRBV18 to TRBJ1-1; D is unclear. The V end was cut by 2 bases, the J end by 4 bases, with 14 bases between. From germline, CDR1 is KGHSH and CDR2 LQKENI. The CDR3 length is 15 residues. CDR3 loop: CASSPEKVGGTEAFF. For the CDR3, the DNA is TGTGCCAGCTCACCAGAGAAGGTCGGAGGCACTGAAGCTTTCTTT.

The DNA for the CDR3 is TGTGCCAGCAGTTCCGGACAGATTGGCTACACCTTC. Amino acid sequence: CASSSGQIGYTF. V and J are TRBV28 and TRBJ1-2; weak D call: TRBD1 (6 bases). Germline CDR1 is MDHEN and CDR2 is SYDVKM. This CDR3 spans 12 amino acids. Trimming removed 4 bases at V and 7 bases at J, with 10 bases between.

The chain recombines TRBV28 with TRBJ1-5; D unclear. The CDR3 contains 14 residues. The ends were cut back, 2 bases at V and 8 bases at J, with 13 bases in the middle. In germline, CDR1 is MDHEN, CDR2 SYDVKM. The CDR3 region has the DNA TGTGCCAGCAGTTTAGGCCCGGGTGCTAAGCCCCAGCATTTT. Amino acids: CASSLGPGAKPQHF.

This clonotype has at least ten counts. V is TRBV20-1 and J is TRBJ2-1; D tentatively reads TRBD1 or TRBD2 (5 bases each). Germline CDR1 reads DFQATT; CDR2 reads SNEGSKA (reference sequence). The CDR3 length is 14 residues. Trimming removed 3 bases at V and 7 bases at J, with 16 bases between. The CDR3 loop is CSASPSRGSNEQFF. CDR3 in DNA: TGCAGTGCTAGTCCCTCCCGGGGCAGTAATGAGCAGTTCTTC.